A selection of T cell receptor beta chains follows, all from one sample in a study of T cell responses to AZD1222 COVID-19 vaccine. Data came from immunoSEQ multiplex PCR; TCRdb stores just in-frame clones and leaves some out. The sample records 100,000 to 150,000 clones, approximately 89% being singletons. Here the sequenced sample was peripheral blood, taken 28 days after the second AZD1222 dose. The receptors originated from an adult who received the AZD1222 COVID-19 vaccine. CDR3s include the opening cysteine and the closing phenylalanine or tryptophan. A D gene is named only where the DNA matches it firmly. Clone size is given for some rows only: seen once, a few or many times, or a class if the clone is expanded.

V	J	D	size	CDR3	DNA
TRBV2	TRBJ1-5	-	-	CASAGPSNQPQHF	TGTGCCAGCGCGGGCCCTAGCAATCAGCCCCAGCATTTT
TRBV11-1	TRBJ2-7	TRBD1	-	CASRLKTGQGYEQYF	TGTGCCAGCAGATTAAAGACAGGACAGGGCTACGAGCAGTACTTC
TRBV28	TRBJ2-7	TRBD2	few	CAIRADGGGRYEQYF	TGTGCCATCAGAGCCGATGGGGGGGGACGGTACGAGCAGTACTTC
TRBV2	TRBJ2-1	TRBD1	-	CAGGTGTRQGEQFF	TGTGCCGGCGGGACAGGGACGCGTCAAGGTGAGCAGTTCTTC
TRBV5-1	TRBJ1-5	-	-	CASSSTDSNQPQHF	TGCGCCAGCAGCTCGACAGATAGCAATCAGCCCCAGCATTTT
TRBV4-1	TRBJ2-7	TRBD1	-	CASSQPTGTYEQYF	TGCGCCAGCAGCCAGCCGACAGGGACCTACGAGCAGTACTTC
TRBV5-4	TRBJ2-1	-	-	CASRTGNRNEQFF	TGTGCCAGCAGAACAGGGAATAGGAATGAGCAGTTCTTC
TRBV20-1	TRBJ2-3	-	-	CSASSHLRDTQYF	TGCAGTGCTAGTTCTCACTTAAGAGATACGCAGTATTTT
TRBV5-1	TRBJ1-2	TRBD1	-	CASSWDRGPVYGYTF	TGCGCCAGCAGTTGGGACAGGGGGCCGGTCTATGGCTACACCTTC
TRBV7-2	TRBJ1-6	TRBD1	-	CASSRDRVSNSPLHF	TGTGCCAGCAGCCGGGACAGGGTCTCCAATTCACCCCTCCACTTT
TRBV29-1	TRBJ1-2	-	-	CSGTGGHYGYTF	TGCAGCGGGACGGGGGGCCACTATGGCTACACCTTC
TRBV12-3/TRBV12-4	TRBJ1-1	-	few	CASSSWNTEAFF	TGTGCCAGCAGTTCCTGGAACACTGAAGCTTTCTTT
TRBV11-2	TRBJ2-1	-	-	CASSSAWSDNEQFF	TGTGCCAGCAGCTCAGCCTGGTCAGACAATGAGCAGTTCTTC
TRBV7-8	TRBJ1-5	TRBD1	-	CASSLEGQGQGPNQPQHF	TGTGCCAGCAGCTTGGAGGGTCAGGGACAGGGACCCAATCAGCCCCAGCATTTT
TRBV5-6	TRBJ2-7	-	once	CASSRRRGEQYF	TGTGCCAGCAGCAGAAGGAGGGGGGAGCAGTACTTC
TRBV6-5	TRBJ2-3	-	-	CASSPHSTDTQYF	TGTGCCAGCAGCCCCCATAGCACAGATACGCAGTATTTT
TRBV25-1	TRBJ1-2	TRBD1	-	CASSEPTGGARGYTF	TGTGCCAGCAGTGAGCCCACAGGGGGCGCAAGGGGCTACACCTTC
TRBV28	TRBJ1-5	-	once	CASSLGSGFRQPQHF	TGTGCCAGCAGTTTAGGGTCGGGGTTCAGGCAGCCCCAGCATTTT
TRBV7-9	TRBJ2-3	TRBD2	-	CASSASGLAGTDTQYF	TGTGCCAGCAGCGCCTCGGGACTAGCGGGGACAGATACGCAGTATTTT
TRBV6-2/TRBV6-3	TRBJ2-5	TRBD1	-	CASSYGGTGQETQYF	TGTGCCAGCAGTTATGGAGGGACAGGACAAGAGACCCAGTACTTC
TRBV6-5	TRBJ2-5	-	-	CASRPGGEETQYF	TGTGCCAGCAGGCCAGGGGGGGAAGAGACCCAGTACTTC
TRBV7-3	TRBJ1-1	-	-	CASSSRDPGRQNTEAFF	TGTGCCAGCAGCTCCCGCGACCCAGGACGGCAGAACACTGAAGCTTTCTTT
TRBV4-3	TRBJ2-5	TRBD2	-	CASSHLWTSEETQYF	TGCGCCAGCAGCCACCTCTGGACTAGCGAGGAGACCCAGTACTTC
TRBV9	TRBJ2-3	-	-	CASSVVPLATDTQYF	TGTGCCAGCAGCGTAGTCCCATTAGCCACAGATACGCAGTATTTT
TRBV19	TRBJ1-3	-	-	CASSILGSAGRNRGIYF	TGTGCCAGTAGTATTCTCGGCTCGGCAGGTCGTAATCGGGGCATATATTTT
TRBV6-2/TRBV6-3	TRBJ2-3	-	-	CASSYSSGATSTDTQYF	TGTGCCAGCAGTTACTCCAGTGGCGCAACTAGCACAGATACGCAGTATTTT
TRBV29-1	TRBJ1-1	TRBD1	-	CSVDVQGVRVSEAFF	TGCAGCGTTGATGTACAGGGGGTGAGGGTCTCTGAAGCTTTCTTT
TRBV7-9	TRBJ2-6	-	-	CASSSPWAGLGANVLTF	TGTGCCAGCAGCTCTCCGTGGGCGGGGCTCGGGGCCAACGTCCTGACTTTC
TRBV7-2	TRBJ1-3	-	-	CASSRLAGNTIYF	TGTGCCAGCAGTCGATTGGCTGGAAACACCATATATTTT